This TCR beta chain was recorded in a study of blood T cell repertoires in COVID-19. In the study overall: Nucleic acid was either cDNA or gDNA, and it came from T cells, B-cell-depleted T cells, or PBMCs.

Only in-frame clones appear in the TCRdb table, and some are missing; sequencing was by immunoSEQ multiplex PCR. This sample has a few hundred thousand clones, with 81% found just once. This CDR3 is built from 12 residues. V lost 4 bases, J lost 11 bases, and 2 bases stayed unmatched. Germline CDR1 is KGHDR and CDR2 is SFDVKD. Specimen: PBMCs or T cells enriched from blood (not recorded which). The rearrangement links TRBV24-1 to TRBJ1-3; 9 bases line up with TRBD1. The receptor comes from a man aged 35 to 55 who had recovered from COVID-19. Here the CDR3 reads CATSDRTGAIYF. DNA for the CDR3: TGTGCCACCAGTGACCGGACAGGGGCCATATATTTT.